The 2 T cell receptor beta chains presented below share a single source sample, sequenced in a study of blood T cell repertoires in COVID-19. The table came from immunoSEQ multiplex PCR; TCRdb's copy has only in-frame clones and leaves some out. The data show around 50,000 clones, roughly nine tenths seen once. Source material: peripheral blood. All receptors derive from a man in his 70s with active COVID-19.

The chain joins TRBV6-4 to TRBJ2-1; TRBD2 matches at 7 bases. After removal of 0 bases from V and 4 bases from J, the junction contained 6 bases not matched to a gene. The CDR3 runs to 16 residues. The germline V gene encodes CDR1 MRHNA and CDR2 SNTAGT. The CDR3 coding sequence is TGTGCCAGCAGTGACTCATCGGCGGGAGAATACAATGAGCAGTTCTTC. Translation: CASSDSSAGEYNEQFF.

This chain links TRBV2 with TRBJ1-5; 9 bases are a match to TRBD1. The CDR3 loop spans 14 amino acids. With 7 bases clipped from V and 4 bases from J, the junction kept 5 bases outside the gene matches. The germline V gene encodes CDR1 SNHLY and CDR2 FYNNEI. In DNA form, the CDR3 reads TGTGCCAGCAACCCACAGGGGGCAAATCAGCCCCAGCATTTT. It is translated as CASNPQGANQPQHF.